These 13 T cell receptor beta chains originate from one sample sequenced in a study of T cell changes during pregnancy in multiple sclerosis (dated by TCRdb to about 2019). The method behind the library was the immunoSEQ multiplex PCR assay. The clones in this table, taken by TCRdb from immuneACCESS, are in-frame only. Not every clone is retained; where verified, under half of the shortfall comes from an unresolved V gene, and the cause of the rest is unknown. The sample table holds approximately 32,000 clones, of which roughly 87% were seen once. The ten biggest clones cover more than 9% of the sample. Here the sequenced sample was CD8+ T cells from peripheral blood mononuclear cells, taken in the second trimester of pregnancy. Receptors were obtained from a female donor with multiple sclerosis, enrolled in a pregnancy study.

The J gene is TRBJ2-3, the V gene TRBV15; a possible D gene is TRBD2 (6 bases). CDR3 length equals 20 residues. Germline values: CDR1 LNHNV, CDR2 YYDKDF (reference sequence). The germline V and J ends were trimmed by 0 bases and 2 bases, with 24 bases remaining between them. CDR3 bases: TGTGCCACCAGCAGAGATCTTTGGGCTGCGGGGACCGCTAACACAGATACGCAGTATTTT. Translated: CATSRDLWAAGTANTDTQYF. The entire variable domain, with the rest obtained from reference TRBV15 and TRBJ2-3, is as follows: DAMVIQNPRYQVTQFGKPVTLSCSQTLNHNVMYWYQQKSSQAPKLLFHYYDKDFNNEADTPDNFQSRRPNTSFCFLDIRSPGLGDTAMYLCATSRDLWAAGTANTDTQYFGPGTRLTVL.

This clone was found once. This same CDR3 is encoded by further DNA sequences in the sample. The V call is TRBV9, the J call TRBJ2-7, with 9 positions matching TRBD2. This CDR3 is built from 15 residues. V lost 2 bases, J lost 0 bases, and 3 bases stayed unmatched. The germline CDR1 and CDR2 sequences are SGDLS and YYNGEE. The CDR3 bases are TGTGCCAGCAGCGTTAGCGGGAGCGGCTCCTACGAGCAGTACTTC. This gives the protein CASSVSGSGSYEQYF.

The rearrangement links TRBV6-5 to TRBJ1-4; no clear D. The germline V and J ends were trimmed by 0 bases and 1 base, with 3 bases remaining between them. The length of the CDR3 is 14 residues. CDR1 and CDR2 (germline): MNHEY, SVGAGI. The CDR3 region has the DNA TGTGCCAGCAGTTACTCCCTAACTAATGAAAAACTGTTTTTT. Translation gives CASSYSLTNEKLFF.

The rearrangement links TRBV15 to TRBJ1-2; 9 bases match TRBD1. CDR1 and CDR2 from the germline V gene are LNHNV and YYDKDF (reference sequence). The length of the CDR3 is 14 residues. The trim removed 3 bases at V and 4 bases at J, leaving 3 bases unmatched. This CDR3 is CATSSPTGGYGYTF. The CDR3 DNA follows: TGTGCCACCAGCAGCCCGACAGGGGGCTATGGCTACACCTTC.

The rearrangement links TRBV5-5 to TRBJ1-1; D gene unclear. The CDR3 sequence is 14 residues long. V lost 4 bases to trimming and J lost 3 bases, with 13 bases between them. Looked up from germline, CDR1 is SGHKS and CDR2 is YYEKEE (reference sequence). The CDR3 sequence is CASSPGWGYTEAFF. The CDR3 DNA sequence: TGTGCCAGCAGCCCGGGATGGGGTTACACTGAAGCTTTCTTT.

This chain joins TRBV7-6 and TRBJ2-3; possibly TRBD2 for D (7 bases). Germline V CDR1 and CDR2: SGHVS, FNYEAQ. This CDR3 comprises 12 residues. With 5 bases removed from V and 8 bases from J, the gap between germline ends came to 11 bases. The CDR3 region is CASSPRGGTQYF. CDR3 in DNA: TGTGCCAGCAGCCCGAGGGGGGGTACGCAGTATTTT.

The chain combines TRBV6-1 with TRBJ2-5, with 7 positions matching TRBD1. CDR3 length: 15 amino acids. V trimming: 8 bases; J trimming: 2 bases; junction bases outside the gene matches: 11. Germline assignment: CDR1 MNHNS and CDR2 SASEGT. The DNA of the CDR3 is TGTGCCAGCGAGGATTACAGGGGCCTTCAAGAGACCCAGTACTTC. This encodes CASEDYRGLQETQYF.

The chain links TRBV7-3 to TRBJ2-5; 10 positions match TRBD2. From germline, CDR1 is SGHTA and CDR2 FQGTGA. This CDR3 spans 15 amino acids. Germline trimming cut 2 bases from V and 4 bases from J; bases unmatched to any gene: 4. The CDR3 protein is CASSLLAGEGETQYF. The CDR3 coding sequence is TGTGCCAGCAGCTTACTAGCGGGGGAGGGAGAGACCCAGTACTTC.

V and J are TRBV28 and TRBJ2-7, with D perhaps matching TRBD2 (6 bases). The V end was cut by 2 bases, the J end by 4 bases, with 9 bases between. Germline values: CDR1 MDHEN, CDR2 SYDVKM. The length of the CDR3 is 13 residues. CDR3 nucleotides: TGTGCCAGCAGTTTAGCGGGACGGTACGAGCAGTACTTC. It codes for CASSLAGRYEQYF.

J is TRBJ1-1 and V is TRBV2; the match to TRBD1 covers 9 bases. The J segment lost 3 bases and the V segment lost 8 bases, leaving 4 bases of the junction unmatched. This CDR3 contains 13 residues. Germline V gene sequence: CDR1 SNHLY, CDR2 FYNNEI. The CDR3 region is CASPTGGYTEAFF. CDR3 in DNA: TGTGCCAGCCCGACAGGGGGATACACTGAAGCTTTCTTT.

This chain uses TRBV2 with TRBJ1-5; 10 bases line up with TRBD1. From germline, CDR1 is SNHLY and CDR2 FYNNEI. CDR3 length: 14 amino acids. The V and J ends lost 6 bases and 5 bases, in that order; junction bases with no gene match: 4. The CDR3 is CASRGTGEDQPQHF. The CDR3 DNA reads TGTGCCAGCAGGGGGACAGGGGAAGATCAGCCCCAGCATTTT.

The chain combines TRBV27 with TRBJ1-1, with TRBD1 identical over 8 bases. Per germline, CDR1 MNHEY and CDR2 SMNVEV (reference sequence). The V gene end was trimmed by 6 bases and the J gene end by 1 base; junction bases not matched to a gene: 4. This CDR3 has 14 residues. The CDR3 coding sequence is TGTGCCAGCAGCCCGACAGGGGCGAACACTGAAGCTTTCTTT. Its translation is CASSPTGANTEAFF.

This chain uses TRBV5-4 with TRBJ2-5; TRBD1 is a possible D gene (7 bases). Trimming took 4 bases from V and 4 from J, leaving 17 bases between them. This CDR3 region has 15 residues. Germline V gene data show CDR1 as SGHNT and CDR2 as YYREEE (reference sequence). CDR3 region: CASSGGTEVRETQYF. The CDR3, as DNA: TGTGCCAGCAGCGGCGGGACAGAAGTCCGAGAGACCCAGTACTTC.